This passage covers 5 T cell receptor beta chains from one sample sequenced in a study of blood T cells in healthy people across ages. The authors ran a second PCR of roughly 6 to 11 cycles using a sample-barcoded 5' primer and a J-beta primer mix. TCRdb redid the calling of the 5' RACE reads with MiXCR, one entry per CDR3 protein. Of about 930,000 distinct CDR3 sequences listed, 25% to 30% were seen once; the top ten hold 10%. This same sample was also part of a study on T cells of mothers and their children.

The source material was blood. The receptors originated from a woman aged 40-49 years in good health.

This chain joins TRBV5-1 and TRBJ2-1; D could derive from TRBD1 or TRBD2 (5 bases each). Trimming took 4 bases from V and 6 from J, leaving 14 bases between them. In germline, CDR1 is SGHRS, CDR2 YFSETQ. The CDR3 covers 14 residues. This CDR3 is CASSAGTPSNEQFF. The CDR3 region has the DNA TGCGCCAGCAGCGCCGGGACCCCCTCCAATGAGCAGTTCTTC. The variable domain in full, with the rest retrieved from reference TRBV5-1 and TRBJ2-1, is KAGVTQTPRYLIKTRGQQVTLSCSPISGHRSVSWYQQTPGQGLQFLFEYFSETQRNKGNFPGRFSGRQFSNSRSEMNVSTLELGDSALYLCASSAGTPSNEQFFGPGTRLTVL.

For this clonotype: An end of the junction differs from the germline gene, which may be a read error. The chain carries TRBV28 and TRBJ1-2; D uncertain. The V gene's germline CDR1 is MDHEN and CDR2 SYDVKM. The CDR3 totals 11 residues. CDR3 sequence: CAGSSLVGYTF. The CDR3 DNA reads TGTGCCGGCAGTTCCTTAGTTGGCTACACCTTC.

Notes on this clonotype: This may come from a read error, since a much larger clone is one base off. V and J are TRBV20-1 and TRBJ2-1; D call uncertain. The J call is uncertain, as TRBJ2-7 better fits the DNA end. CDR1 DFQATT and CDR2 SNEGSKA come from the germline V gene (reference sequence). The CDR3 is 12 amino acids. CDR3 nucleotides: TGCAGTGCTAGACCAGACGGCAATGAGCAGTACTTC. This codes for CSARPDGNEQYF.

The chain links TRBV5-1 to TRBJ1-2, with a tentative D call TRBD1 (6 bases). Germline CDR1 reads SGHRS; CDR2 reads YFSETQ. This CDR3 is built from 16 residues. V gave up 0 bases and J gave up 5 bases, with 17 bases separating them. The CDR3 DNA sequence: TGCGCCAGCAGCTTGGATTTCCAGGGGTCGTTTTATGGCTACACCTTC. Protein sequence: CASSLDFQGSFYGYTF.

This chain uses TRBV7-6 with TRBJ2-1, with 10 bases identical to TRBD2. Germline V gene sequence: CDR1 SGHVS, CDR2 FNYEAQ. This CDR3 spans 17 amino acids. With 1 base clipped from V and 5 bases from J, the junction kept 8 bases outside the gene matches. CDR3 amino acids: CASSLGGSGGANNEQFF. Here the CDR3 DNA reads TGTGCCAGCAGCTTAGGAGGGAGCGGGGGGGCTAACAATGAGCAGTTCTTC.